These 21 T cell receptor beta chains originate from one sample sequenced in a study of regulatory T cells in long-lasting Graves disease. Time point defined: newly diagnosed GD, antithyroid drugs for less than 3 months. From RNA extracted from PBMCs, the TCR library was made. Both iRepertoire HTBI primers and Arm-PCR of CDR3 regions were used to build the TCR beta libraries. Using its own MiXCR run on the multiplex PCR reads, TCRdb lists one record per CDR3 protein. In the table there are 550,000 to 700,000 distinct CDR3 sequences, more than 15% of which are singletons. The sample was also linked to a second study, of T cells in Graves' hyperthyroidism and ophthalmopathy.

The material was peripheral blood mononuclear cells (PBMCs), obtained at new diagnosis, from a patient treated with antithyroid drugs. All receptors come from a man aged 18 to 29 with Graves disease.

The CDR3 DNA is TGTGCCAGCACTCATAACACTGAAGCTTTCTTT. Its protein product is CASTHNTEAFF. This chain links TRBV12-3 or TRBV12-4 with TRBJ1-1, with no clear D. The length of the CDR3 is 11 residues. V lost 7 bases and J 2 bases, leaving 5 bases between the germline ends.

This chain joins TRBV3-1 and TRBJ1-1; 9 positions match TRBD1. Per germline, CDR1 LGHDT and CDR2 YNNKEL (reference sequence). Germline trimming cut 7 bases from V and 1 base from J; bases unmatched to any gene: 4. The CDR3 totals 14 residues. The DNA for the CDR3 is TGTGCCAGCACCTACAGGGGGCAGAACACTGAAGCTTTCTTT. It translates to CASTYRGQNTEAFF.

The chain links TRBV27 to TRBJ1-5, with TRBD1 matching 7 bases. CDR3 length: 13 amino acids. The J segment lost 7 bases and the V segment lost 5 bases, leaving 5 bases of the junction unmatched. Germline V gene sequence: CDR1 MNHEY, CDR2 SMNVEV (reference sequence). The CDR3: CASSIGQAQPQHF. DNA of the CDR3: TGTGCCAGCAGTATAGGACAGGCACAGCCCCAGCATTTT.

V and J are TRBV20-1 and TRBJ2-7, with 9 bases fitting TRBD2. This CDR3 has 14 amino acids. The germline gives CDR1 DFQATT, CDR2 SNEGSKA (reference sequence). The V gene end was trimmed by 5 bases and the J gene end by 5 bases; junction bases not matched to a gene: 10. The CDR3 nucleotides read TGCAGTGCTTTTTCCCTGCGGGAGGGAAACGAGCAGTACTTC. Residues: CSAFSLREGNEQYF.

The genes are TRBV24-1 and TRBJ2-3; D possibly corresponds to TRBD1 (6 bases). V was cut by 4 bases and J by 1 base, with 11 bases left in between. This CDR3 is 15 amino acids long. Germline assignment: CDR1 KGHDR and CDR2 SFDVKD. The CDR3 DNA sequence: TGTGCCACCAGTGACGCACAGGGAGGCACAGATACGCAGTATTTT. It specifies CATSDAQGGTDTQYF.

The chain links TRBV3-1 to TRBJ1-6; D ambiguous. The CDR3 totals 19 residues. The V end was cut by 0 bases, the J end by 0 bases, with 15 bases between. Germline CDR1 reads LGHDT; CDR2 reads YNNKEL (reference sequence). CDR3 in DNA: TGTGCCAGCAGCCAAGAAATGAGGGCGGGGAGCTCCTATAATTCACCCCTCCACTTT. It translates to CASSQEMRAGSSYNSPLHF.

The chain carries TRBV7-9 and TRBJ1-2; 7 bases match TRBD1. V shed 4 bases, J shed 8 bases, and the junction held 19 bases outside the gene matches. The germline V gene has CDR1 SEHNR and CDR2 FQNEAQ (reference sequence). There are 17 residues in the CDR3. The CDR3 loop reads CASSSTLTQQGIGGYTF. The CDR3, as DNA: TGTGCCAGCAGCTCGACCCTCACCCAACAGGGGATTGGCGGCTACACCTTC.

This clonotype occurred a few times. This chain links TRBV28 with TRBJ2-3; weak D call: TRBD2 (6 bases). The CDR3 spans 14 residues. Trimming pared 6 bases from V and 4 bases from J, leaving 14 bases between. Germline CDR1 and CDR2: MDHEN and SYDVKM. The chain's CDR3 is CASSLMGGPDTQYF. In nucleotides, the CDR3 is TGTGCCAGCAGCTTAATGGGAGGCCCAGATACGCAGTATTTT.

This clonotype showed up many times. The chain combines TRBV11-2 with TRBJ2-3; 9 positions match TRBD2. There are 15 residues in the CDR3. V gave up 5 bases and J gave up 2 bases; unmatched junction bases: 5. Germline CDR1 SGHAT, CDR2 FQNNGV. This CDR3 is CASSKLAGYTDTQYF. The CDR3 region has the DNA TGTGCCAGCAGCAAACTAGCGGGTTACACAGATACGCAGTATTTT. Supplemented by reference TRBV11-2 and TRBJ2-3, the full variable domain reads EAGVAQSPRYKIIEKRQSVAFWCNPISGHATLYWYQQILGQGPKLLIQFQNNGVVDDSQLPKDRFSAERLKGVDSTLKIQPAKLEDSAVYLCASSKLAGYTDTQYFGPGTRLTVL.

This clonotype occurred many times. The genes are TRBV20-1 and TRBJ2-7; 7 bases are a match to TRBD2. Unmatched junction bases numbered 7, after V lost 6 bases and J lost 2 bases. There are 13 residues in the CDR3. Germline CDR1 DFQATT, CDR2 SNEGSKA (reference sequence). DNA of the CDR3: TGCAGTGCCCAACCCAGCGGGGCCTACGAGCAGTACTTC. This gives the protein CSAQPSGAYEQYF.

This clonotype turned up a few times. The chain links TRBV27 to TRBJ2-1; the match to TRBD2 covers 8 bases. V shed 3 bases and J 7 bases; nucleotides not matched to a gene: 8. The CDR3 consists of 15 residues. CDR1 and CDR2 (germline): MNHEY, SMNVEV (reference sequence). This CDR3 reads CASSFRGGSGNEQFF. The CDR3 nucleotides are TGTGCCAGCAGTTTCCGCGGGGGGTCAGGTAATGAGCAGTTCTTC.

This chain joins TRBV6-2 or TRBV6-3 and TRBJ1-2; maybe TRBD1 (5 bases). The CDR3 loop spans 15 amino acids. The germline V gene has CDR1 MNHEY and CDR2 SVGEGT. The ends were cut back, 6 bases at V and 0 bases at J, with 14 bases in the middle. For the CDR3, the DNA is TGTGCCAGCAGACAACTGACAGCAGCTAACTATGGCTACACCTTC. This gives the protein CASRQLTAANYGYTF.

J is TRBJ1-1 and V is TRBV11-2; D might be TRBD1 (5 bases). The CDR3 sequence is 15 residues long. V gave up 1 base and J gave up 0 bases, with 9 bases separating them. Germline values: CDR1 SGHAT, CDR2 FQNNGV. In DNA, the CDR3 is TGTGCCAGCAGCTTAGTAGGGGCCTTGAACACTGAAGCTTTCTTT. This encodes CASSLVGALNTEAFF.

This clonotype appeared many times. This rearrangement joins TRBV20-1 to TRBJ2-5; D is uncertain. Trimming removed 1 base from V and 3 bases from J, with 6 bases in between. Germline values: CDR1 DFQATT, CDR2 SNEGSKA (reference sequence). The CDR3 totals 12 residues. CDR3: CSARVMEETQYF. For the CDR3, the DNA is TGCAGTGCTAGAGTCATGGAAGAGACCCAGTACTTC.

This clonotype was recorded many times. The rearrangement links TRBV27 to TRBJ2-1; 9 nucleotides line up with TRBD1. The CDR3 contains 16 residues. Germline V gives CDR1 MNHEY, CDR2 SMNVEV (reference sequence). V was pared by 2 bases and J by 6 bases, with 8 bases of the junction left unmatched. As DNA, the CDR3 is TGTGCCAGCAGTTTACTACCCGGGACAGGGTCCAATGAGCAGTTCTTC. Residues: CASSLLPGTGSNEQFF.

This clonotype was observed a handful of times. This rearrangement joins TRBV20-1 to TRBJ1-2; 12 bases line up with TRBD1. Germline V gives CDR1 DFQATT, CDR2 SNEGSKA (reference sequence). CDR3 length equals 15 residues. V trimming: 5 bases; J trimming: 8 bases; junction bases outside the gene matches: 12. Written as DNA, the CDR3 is TGCAGTGCTTCTCCCATGGGACAGGGGGCGAGAGGCTACACCTTC. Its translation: CSASPMGQGARGYTF.

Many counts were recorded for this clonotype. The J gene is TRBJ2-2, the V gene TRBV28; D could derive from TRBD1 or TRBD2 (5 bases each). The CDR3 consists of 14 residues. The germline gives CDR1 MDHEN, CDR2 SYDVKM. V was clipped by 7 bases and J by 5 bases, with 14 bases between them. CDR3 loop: CASTPPGLTGELFF. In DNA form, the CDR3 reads TGTGCCAGCACCCCCCCGGGGCTTACCGGGGAGCTGTTTTTT.

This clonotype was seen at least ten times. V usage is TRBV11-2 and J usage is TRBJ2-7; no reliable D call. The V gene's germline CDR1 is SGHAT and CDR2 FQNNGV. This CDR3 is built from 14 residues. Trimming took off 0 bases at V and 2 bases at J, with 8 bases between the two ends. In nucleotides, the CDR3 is TGTGCCAGCAGCTTAGAGCGTCGGACCTACGAGCAGTACTTC. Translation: CASSLERRTYEQYF. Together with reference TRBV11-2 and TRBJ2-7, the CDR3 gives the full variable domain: EAGVAQSPRYKIIEKRQSVAFWCNPISGHATLYWYQQILGQGPKLLIQFQNNGVVDDSQLPKDRFSAERLKGVDSTLKIQPAKLEDSAVYLCASSLERRTYEQYFGPGTRLTVT.

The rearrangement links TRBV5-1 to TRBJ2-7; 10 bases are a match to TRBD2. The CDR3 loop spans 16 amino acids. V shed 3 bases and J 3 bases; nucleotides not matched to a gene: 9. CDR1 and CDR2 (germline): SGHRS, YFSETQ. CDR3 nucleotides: TGCGCCAGCAGCTCCGAGCCCGCTAGCGGGAGCTACGAGCAGTACTTC. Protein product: CASSSEPASGSYEQYF. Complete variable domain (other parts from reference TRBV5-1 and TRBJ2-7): KAGVTQTPRYLIKTRGQQVTLSCSPISGHRSVSWYQQTPGQGLQFLFEYFSETQRNKGNFPGRFSGRQFSNSRSEMNVSTLELGDSALYLCASSSEPASGSYEQYFGPGTRLTVT.

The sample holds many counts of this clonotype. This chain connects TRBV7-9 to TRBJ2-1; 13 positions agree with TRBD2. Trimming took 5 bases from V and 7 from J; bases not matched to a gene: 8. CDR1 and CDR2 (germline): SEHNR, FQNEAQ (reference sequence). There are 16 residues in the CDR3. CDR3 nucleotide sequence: TGTGCCAGCAGCCCTACCGGGACTAGCGGGGCTAATGAGCAGTTCTTC. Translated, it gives CASSPTGTSGANEQFF. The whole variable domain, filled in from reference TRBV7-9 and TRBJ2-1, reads DTGVSQNPRHKITKRGQNVTFRCDPISEHNRLYWYRQTLGQGPEFLTYFQNEAQLEKSRLLSDRFSAERPKGSFSTLEIQRTEQGDSAMYLCASSPTGTSGANEQFFGPGTRLTVL.

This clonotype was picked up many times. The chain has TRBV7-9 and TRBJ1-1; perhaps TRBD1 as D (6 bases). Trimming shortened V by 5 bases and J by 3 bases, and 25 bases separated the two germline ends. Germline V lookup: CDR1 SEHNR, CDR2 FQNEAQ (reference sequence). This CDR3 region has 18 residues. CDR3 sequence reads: CASSTAGGRGVLDTEAFF. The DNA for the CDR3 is TGTGCCAGCAGCACGGCAGGTGGCAGGGGAGTTTTGGACACTGAAGCTTTCTTT.